The clone carrying this T cell receptor beta chain has a handful of counts. No antigen is known for it. These data originate in a study of vaccination effects on CD4 cells after COVID-19. As for the study in general: Each participant received a vaccine that was either BNT162b2 or mRNA-1273, given as two doses.

The protocol was immunoSEQ multiplex PCR, while the TCRdb copy is restricted to in-frame clones and leaves out a portion. The sample lists roughly 50,000 clones, 50% to 80% seen once, with 5% to 6.5% in the top ten. Following 10 days of culture, CD4+ T cells were isolated. The authors replaced half the medium with IL-2 medium on days 3 and 7. CDR3 size: 16 residues. V gave up 4 bases and J gave up 2 bases, with 18 bases separating them. The clonotype originates from a human donor who received a COVID-19 vaccine. The chain carries TRBV5-3 and TRBJ1-1; possibly TRBD1 for D (6 bases). TRBV5-3 is an ORF, and what it does is uncertain. The sample consisted of CD4+ T cells from PBMCs cultured without peptide, taken before COVID-19 vaccination. The CDR3 loop is CARSQGRDGDNTEAFF. DNA of the CDR3: TGTGCCAGAAGCCAGGGGCGGGACGGTGATAACACTGAAGCTTTCTTT.